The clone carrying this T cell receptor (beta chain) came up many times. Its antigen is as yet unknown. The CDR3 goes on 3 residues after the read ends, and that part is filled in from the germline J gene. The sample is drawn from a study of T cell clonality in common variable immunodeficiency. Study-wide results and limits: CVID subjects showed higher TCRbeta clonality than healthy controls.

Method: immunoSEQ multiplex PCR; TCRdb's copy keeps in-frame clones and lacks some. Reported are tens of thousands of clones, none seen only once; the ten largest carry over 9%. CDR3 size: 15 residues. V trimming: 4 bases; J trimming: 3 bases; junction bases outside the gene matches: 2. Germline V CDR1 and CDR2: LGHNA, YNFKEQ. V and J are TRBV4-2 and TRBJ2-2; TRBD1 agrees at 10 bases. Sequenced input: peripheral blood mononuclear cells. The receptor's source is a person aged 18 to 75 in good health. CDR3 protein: CASSPGTGDTGELFF. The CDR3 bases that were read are TGTGCCAGCAGCCCCGGGACAGGGGACACCGGGGAG.